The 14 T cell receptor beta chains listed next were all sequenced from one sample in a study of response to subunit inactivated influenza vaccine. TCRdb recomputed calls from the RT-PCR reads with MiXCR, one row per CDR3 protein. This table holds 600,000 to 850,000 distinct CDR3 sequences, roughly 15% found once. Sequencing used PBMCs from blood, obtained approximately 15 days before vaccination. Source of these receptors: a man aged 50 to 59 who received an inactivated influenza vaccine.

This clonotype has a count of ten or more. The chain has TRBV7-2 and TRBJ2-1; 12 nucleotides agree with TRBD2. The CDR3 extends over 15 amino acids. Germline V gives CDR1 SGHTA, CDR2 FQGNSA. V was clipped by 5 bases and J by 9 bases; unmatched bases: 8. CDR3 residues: CASSRGLAGDTEQFF. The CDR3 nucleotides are TGTGCCAGCAGCCGGGGACTAGCGGGTGATACTGAGCAGTTCTTC. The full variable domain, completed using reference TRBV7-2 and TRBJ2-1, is GAGVSQSPSNKVTEKGKDVELRCDPISGHTALYWYRQSLGQGLEFLIYFQGNSAPDKSGLPSDRFSAERTGGSVSTLTIQRTQQEDSAVYLCASSRGLAGDTEQFFGPGTRLTVL.

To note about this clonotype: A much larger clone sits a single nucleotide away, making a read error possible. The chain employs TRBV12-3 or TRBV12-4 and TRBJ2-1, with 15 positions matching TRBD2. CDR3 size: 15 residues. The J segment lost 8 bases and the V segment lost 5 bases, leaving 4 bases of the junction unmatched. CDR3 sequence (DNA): TGTGCCAGCAGTCTCGGACTAGCGGGGGGGCATGAGCAGTTCTTC. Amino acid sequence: CASSLGLAGGHEQFF.

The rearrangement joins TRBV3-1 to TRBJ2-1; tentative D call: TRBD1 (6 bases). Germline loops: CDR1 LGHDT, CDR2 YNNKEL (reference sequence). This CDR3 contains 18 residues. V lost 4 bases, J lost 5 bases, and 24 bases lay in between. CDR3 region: CASSPLRLRGLGDNEQFF. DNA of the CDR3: TGTGCCAGCAGCCCATTACGACTCAGGGGCCTTGGGGACAATGAGCAGTTCTTC.

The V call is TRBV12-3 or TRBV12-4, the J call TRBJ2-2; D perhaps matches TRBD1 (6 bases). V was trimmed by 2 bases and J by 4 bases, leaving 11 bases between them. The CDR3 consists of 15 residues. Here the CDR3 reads CASSLSGDGTGELFF. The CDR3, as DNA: TGTGCCAGCAGTTTATCAGGGGATGGCACCGGGGAGCTGTTTTTT.

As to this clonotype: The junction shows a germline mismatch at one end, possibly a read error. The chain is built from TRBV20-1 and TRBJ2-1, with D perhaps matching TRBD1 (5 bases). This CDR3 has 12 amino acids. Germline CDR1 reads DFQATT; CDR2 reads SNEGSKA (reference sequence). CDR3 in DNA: TGCAGTGCTAGGCGACAGTACAATGAGCAGCTCTTC. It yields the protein CSARRQYNEQLF.

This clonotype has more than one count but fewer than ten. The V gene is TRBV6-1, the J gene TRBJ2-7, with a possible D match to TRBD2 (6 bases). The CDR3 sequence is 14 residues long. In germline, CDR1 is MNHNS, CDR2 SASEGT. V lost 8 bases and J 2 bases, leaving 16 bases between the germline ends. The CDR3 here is CASLRGTHAYEQYF. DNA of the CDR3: TGTGCCAGCCTAAGAGGGACTCACGCCTACGAGCAGTACTTC.

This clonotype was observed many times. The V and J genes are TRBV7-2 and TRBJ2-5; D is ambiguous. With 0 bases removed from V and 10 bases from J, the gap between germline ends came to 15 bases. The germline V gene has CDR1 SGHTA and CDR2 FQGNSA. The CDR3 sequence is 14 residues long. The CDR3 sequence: CASSLALMVEDQYF. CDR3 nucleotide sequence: TGTGCCAGCAGCTTAGCGCTAATGGTAGAGGACCAGTACTTC.

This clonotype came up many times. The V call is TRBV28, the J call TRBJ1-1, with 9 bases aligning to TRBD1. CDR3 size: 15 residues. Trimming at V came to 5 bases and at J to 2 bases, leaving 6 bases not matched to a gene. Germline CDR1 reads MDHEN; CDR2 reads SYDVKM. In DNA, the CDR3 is TGTGCCAGCAGTCCAGGACAGGGGACCAACACTGAAGCTTTCTTT. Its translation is CASSPGQGTNTEAFF.

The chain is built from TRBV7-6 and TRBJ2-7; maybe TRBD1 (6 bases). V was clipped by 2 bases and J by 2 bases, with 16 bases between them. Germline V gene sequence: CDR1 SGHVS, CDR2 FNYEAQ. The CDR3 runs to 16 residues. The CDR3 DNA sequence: TGTGCCAGCAGCTTACAGGCAGGGGCTCAGACCTACGAGCAGTACTTC. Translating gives CASSLQAGAQTYEQYF. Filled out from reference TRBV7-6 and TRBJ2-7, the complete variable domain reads GAGVSQSPRYKVTKRGQDVALRCDPISGHVSLYWYRQALGQGPEFLTYFNYEAQQDKSGLPNDRFSAERPEGSISTLTIQRTEQRDSAMYRCASSLQAGAQTYEQYFGPGTRLTVT.

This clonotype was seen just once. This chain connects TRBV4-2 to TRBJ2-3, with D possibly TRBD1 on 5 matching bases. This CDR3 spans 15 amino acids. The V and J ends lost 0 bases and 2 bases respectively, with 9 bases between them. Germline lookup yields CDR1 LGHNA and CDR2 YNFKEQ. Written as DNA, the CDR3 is TGTGCCAGCAGCCAAGATCTGGACAACACAGATACGCAGTATTTT. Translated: CASSQDLDNTDTQYF.

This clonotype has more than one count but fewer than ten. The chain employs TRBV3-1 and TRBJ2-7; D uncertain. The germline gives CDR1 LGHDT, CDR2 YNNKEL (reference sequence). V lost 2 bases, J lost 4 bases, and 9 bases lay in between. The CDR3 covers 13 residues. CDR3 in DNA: TGTGCCAGCAGCCAAACCTCCCAGTACGAGCAGTACTTC. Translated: CASSQTSQYEQYF.

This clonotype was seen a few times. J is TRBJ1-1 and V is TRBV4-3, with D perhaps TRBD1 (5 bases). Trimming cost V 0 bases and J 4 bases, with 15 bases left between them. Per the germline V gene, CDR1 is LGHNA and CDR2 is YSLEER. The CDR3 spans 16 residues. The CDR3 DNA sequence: TGCGCCAGCAGCCAAGATGTGTGGGGGTCGGTCACTGAAGCTTTCTTT. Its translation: CASSQDVWGSVTEAFF.

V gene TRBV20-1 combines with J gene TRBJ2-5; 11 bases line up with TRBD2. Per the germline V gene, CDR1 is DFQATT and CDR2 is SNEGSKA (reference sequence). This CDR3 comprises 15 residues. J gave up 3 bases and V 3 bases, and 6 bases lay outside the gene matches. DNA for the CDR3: TGCAGTGCTAGCGGGACTAGCGGTAAAGAAGAGACCCAGTACTTC. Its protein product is CSASGTSGKEETQYF.

CDR3 amino acids: CASSFQGQGKNEQFF. For the CDR3, the DNA is TGCGCCAGCAGCTTTCAGGGACAGGGTAAGAATGAGCAGTTCTTC. The V gene is TRBV5-1, the J gene TRBJ2-1; TRBD1 aligns across 9 bases. Germline CDR1 is SGHRS and CDR2 is YFSETQ. The CDR3 contains 15 residues. With V trimmed by 2 bases and J by 7 bases, 7 bases remained unmatched.